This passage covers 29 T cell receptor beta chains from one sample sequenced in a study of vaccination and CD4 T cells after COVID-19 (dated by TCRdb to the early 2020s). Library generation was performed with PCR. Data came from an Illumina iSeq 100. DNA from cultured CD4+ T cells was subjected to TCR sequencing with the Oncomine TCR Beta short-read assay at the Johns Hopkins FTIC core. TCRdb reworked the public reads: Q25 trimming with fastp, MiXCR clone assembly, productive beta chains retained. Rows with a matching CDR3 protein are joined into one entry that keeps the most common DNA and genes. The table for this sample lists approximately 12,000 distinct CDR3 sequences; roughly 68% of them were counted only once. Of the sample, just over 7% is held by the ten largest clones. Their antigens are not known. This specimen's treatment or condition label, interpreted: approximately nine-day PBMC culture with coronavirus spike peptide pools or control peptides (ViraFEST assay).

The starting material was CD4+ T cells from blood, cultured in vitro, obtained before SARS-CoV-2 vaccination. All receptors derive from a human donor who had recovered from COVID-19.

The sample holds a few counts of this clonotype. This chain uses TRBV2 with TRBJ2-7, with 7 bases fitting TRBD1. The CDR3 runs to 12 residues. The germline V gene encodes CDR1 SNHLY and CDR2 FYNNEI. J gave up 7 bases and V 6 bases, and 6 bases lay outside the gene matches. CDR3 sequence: CASSRGQSEQYF. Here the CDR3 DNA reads TGTGCCAGCAGCCGGGGACAGAGTGAGCAGTACTTC. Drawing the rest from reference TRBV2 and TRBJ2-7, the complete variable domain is EPEVTQTPSHQVTQMGQEVILRCVPISNHLYFYWYRQILGQKVEFLVSFYNNEISEKSEIFDDQFSVERPDGSNFTLKIRSTKLEDSAMYFCASSRGQSEQYFGPGTRLTVT.

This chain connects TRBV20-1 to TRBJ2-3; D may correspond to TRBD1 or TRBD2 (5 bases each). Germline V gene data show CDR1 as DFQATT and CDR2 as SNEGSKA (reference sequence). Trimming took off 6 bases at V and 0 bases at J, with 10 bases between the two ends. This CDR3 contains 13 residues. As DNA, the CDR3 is TGCAGTGCCGGGGACGGCAGCACAGATACGCAGTATTTT. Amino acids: CSAGDGSTDTQYF.

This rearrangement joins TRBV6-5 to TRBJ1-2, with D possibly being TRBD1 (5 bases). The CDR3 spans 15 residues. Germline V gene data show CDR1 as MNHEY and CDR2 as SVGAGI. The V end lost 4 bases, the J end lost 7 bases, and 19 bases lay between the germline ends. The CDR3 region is CASSWGRLTEAGYTF. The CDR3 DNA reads TGTGCCAGCAGTTGGGGCCGCTTGACGGAGGCTGGCTACACCTTC.

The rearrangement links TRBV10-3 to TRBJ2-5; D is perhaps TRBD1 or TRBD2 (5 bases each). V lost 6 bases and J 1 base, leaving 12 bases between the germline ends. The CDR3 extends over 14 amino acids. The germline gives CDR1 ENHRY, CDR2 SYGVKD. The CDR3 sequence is CAIRRDGFQETQYF. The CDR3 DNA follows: TGTGCCATCAGACGGGACGGCTTCCAAGAGACCCAGTACTTC.

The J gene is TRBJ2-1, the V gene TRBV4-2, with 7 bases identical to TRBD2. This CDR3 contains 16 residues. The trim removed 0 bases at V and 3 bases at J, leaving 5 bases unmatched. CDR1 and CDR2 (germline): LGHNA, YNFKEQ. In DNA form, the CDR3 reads TGTGCCAGCAGCCAAGATCATCTAGCGGTCTACAATGAGCAGTTCTTC. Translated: CASSQDHLAVYNEQFF.

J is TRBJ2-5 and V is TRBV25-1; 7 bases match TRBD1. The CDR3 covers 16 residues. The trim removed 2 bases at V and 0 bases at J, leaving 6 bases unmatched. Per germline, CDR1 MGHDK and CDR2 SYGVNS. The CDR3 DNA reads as TGTGCCAGCAGTGAAGGTGGCAGGGGGTACCAAGAGACCCAGTACTTC. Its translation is CASSEGGRGYQETQYF.

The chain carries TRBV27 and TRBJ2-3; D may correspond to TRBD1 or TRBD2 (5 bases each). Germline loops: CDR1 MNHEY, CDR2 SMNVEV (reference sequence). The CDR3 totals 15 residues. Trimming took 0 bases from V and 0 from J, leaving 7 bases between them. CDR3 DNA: TGTGCCAGCAGTTTATCGTGGGACAGCACAGATACGCAGTATTTT. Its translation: CASSLSWDSTDTQYF.

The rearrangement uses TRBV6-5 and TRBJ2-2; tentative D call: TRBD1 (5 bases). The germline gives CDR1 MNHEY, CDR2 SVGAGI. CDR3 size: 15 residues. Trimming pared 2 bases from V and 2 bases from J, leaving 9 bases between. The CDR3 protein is CASSYDSINTGELFF. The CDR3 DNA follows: TGTGCCAGCAGTTACGACAGCATTAACACCGGGGAGCTGTTTTTT.

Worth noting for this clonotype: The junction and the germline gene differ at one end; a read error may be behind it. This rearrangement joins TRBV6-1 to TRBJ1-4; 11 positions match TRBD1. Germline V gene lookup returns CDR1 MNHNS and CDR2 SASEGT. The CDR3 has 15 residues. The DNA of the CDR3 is TGTGCCAGCAGAGAAGGACAGGGGGCATTTGAAAAACTGTTTTTT. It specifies CASREGQGAFEKLFF.

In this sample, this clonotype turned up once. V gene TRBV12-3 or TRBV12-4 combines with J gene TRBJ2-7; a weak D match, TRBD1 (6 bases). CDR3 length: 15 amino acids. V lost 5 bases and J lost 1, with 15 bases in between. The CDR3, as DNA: TGTGCCAGCAGTGCTCCGGGACATAAGTCCTACGAGCAGTACTTC. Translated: CASSAPGHKSYEQYF.

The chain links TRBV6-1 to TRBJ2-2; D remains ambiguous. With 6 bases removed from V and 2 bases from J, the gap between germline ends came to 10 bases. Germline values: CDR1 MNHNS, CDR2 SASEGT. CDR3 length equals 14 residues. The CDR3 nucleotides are TGTGCCAGCAGGACCGATTACAACACCGGGGAGCTGTTTTTT. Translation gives CASRTDYNTGELFF.

The CDR3 protein is CASSDLASNYEQYF. The CDR3 region has the DNA TGTGCCAGCAGTGACCTAGCTTCAAACTACGAGCAGTACTTC. The chain links TRBV2 to TRBJ2-7; TRBD2 is a possible D gene (5 bases). Trimming cost V 3 bases and J 3 bases, with 12 bases left between them. Germline V gene data show CDR1 as SNHLY and CDR2 as FYNNEI. The CDR3 consists of 14 residues.

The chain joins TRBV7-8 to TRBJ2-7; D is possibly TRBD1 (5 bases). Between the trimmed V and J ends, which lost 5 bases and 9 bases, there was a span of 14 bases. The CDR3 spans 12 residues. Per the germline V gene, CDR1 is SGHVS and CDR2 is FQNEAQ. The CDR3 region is CASSSRQSGQYF. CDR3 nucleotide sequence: TGTGCCAGCAGCAGCAGACAGTCCGGGCAGTACTTC.

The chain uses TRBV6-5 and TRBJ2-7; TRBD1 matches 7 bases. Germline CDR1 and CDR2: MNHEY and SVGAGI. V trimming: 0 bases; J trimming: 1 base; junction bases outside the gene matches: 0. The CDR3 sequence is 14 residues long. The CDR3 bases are TGTGCCAGCAGTTACTCGGACAGGTCCTACGAGCAGTACTTC. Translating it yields CASSYSDRSYEQYF.

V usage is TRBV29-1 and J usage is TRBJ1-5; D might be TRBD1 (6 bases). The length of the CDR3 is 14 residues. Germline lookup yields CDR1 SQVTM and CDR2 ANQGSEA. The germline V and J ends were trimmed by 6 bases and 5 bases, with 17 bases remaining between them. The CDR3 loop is CSVHTGRKDQPQHF. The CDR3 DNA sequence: TGCAGCGTCCATACAGGGAGAAAGGATCAGCCCCAGCATTTT.

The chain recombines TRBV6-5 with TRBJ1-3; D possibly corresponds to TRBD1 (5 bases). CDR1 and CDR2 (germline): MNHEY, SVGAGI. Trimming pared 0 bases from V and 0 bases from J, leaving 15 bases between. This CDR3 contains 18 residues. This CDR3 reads CASSYSSKGAASGNTIYF. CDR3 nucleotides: TGTGCCAGCAGTTACTCGAGTAAAGGGGCCGCCTCTGGAAACACCATATATTTT.

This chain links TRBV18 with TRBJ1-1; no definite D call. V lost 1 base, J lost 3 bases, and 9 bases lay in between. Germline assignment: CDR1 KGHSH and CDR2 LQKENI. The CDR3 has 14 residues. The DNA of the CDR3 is TGTGCCAGCTCACCACTTCCGGCGGACACTGAAGCTTTCTTT. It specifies CASSPLPADTEAFF.

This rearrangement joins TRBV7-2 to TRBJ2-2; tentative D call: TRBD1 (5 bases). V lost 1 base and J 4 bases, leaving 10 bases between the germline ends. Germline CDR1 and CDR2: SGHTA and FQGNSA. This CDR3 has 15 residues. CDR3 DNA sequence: TGTGCCAGCAGCTTAGGGGGCGTTGGCACCGGGGAGCTGTTTTTT. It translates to CASSLGGVGTGELFF.

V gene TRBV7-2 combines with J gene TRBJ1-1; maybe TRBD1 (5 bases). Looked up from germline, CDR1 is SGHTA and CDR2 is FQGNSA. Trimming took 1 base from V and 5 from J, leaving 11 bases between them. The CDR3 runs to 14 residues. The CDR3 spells CASSLVWGDTEAFF. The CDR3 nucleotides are TGTGCCAGCAGCTTAGTATGGGGCGATACTGAAGCTTTCTTT. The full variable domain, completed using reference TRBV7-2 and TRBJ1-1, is GAGVSQSPSNKVTEKGKDVELRCDPISGHTALYWYRQSLGQGLEFLIYFQGNSAPDKSGLPSDRFSAERTGGSVSTLTIQRTQQEDSAVYLCASSLVWGDTEAFFGQGTRLTVV.

DNA for the CDR3: TGTGCCAGCAGCAATAGACGGAACTCTGGAAACACCATATATTTT. This gives the protein CASSNRRNSGNTIYF. This chain connects TRBV7-8 to TRBJ1-3; D remains ambiguous. From germline, CDR1 is SGHVS and CDR2 FQNEAQ. This CDR3 is built from 15 residues. The V end lost 5 bases, the J end lost 0 bases, and 11 bases lay between the germline ends.

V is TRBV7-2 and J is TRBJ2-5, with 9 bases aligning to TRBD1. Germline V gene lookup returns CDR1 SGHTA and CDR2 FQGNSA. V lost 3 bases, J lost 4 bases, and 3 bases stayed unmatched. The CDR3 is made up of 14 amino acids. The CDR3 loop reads CASSLDRGVETQYF. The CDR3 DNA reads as TGTGCCAGCAGCTTGGACAGGGGTGTAGAGACCCAGTACTTC.

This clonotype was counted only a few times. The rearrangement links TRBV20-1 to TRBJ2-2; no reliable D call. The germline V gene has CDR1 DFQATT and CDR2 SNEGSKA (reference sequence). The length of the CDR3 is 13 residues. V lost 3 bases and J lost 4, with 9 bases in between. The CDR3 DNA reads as TGCAGTGCTAGGCCCACAGCCACCGGGGAGCTGTTTTTT. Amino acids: CSARPTATGELFF.

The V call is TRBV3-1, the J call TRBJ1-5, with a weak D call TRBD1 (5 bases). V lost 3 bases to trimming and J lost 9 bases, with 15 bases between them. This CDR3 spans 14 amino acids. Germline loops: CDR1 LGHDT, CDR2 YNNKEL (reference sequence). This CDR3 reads CASSQTGRLTPQHF. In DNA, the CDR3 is TGTGCCAGCAGCCAGACGGGACGATTGACGCCCCAGCATTTT.

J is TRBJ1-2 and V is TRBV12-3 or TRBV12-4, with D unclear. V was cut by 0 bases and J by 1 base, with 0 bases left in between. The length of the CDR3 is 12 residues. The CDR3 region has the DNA TGTGCCAGCAGTTTAGCTAACTATGGCTACACCTTC. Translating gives CASSLANYGYTF.

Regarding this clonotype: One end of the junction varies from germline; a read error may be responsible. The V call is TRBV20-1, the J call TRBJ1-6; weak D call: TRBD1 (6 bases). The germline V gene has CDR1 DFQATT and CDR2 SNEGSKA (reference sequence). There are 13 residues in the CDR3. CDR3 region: CSTAGTHSPSVIF. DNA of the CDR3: TGCAGTACGGCTGGGACACACTCACCCTCCGTAATCTTT.

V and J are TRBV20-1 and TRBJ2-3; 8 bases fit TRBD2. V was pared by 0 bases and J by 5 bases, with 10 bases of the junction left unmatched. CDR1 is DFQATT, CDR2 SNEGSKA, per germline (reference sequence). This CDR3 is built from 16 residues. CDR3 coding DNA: TGCAGTGCTAGAGATCGCAGCGGGAGACGAGGAGATACGCAGTATTTT. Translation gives CSARDRSGRRGDTQYF.

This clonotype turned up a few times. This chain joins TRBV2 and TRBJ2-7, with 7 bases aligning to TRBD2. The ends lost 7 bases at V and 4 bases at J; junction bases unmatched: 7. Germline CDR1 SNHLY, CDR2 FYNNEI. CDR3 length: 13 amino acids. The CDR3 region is CASIELALYEQYF. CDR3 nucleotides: TGTGCCAGCATAGAACTAGCGCTATACGAGCAGTACTTC.

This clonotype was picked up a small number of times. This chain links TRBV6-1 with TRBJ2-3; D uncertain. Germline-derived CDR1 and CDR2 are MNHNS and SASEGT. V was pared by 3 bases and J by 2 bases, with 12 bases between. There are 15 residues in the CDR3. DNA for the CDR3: TGTGCCAGCAGTGACTTTGCGAAGTCCACAGATACGCAGTATTTT. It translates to CASSDFAKSTDTQYF.

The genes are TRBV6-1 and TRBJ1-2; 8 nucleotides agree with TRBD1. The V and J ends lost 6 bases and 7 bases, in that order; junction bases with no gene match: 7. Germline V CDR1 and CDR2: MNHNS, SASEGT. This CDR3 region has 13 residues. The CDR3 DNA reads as TGTGCCAGCAGAAATAACAGGGGGATTGGCTACACCTTC. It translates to CASRNNRGIGYTF.